Listed below are T cell receptor beta chains from one sample, sequenced in a study of cytomegalovirus exposure and HLA in healthy donors. Clones were sequenced by immunoSEQ multiplex PCR, and TCRdb holds only the in-frame ones, with some missing. The sample holds around 230,000 clones, around 87% seen once. Sequencing input: PBMCs. The receptors stem from a woman aged 25 to 39 in good health and CMV-seropositive. Each CDR3 is given with its conserved first and last residue. A D gene is named only where the DNA matches it firmly.

CDR3 length: 15; D gene: TRBD1; V gene: TRBV28; CDR3 protein: CASSLRDSSGNTIYF
CDR3 length: 13; D gene: .; V gene: TRBV19; CDR3 protein: CASSWQGWTEAFF
CDR3 length: 15; D gene: .; V gene: TRBV14; CDR3 protein: CASSQDWGIYYEQYF
CDR3 length: 15; D gene: .; V gene: TRBV6-5; CDR3 protein: CASSYSRGYGEKLFF
CDR3 length: 16; D gene: .; V gene: TRBV4-1; CDR3 protein: CASSQGPRGSTDTQYF
CDR3 length: 12; D gene: .; V gene: TRBV2; CDR3 protein: CASSPEGATQYF
CDR3 length: 13; D gene: TRBD1; V gene: TRBV28; CDR3 protein: CASSLTGGYGYTF
CDR3 length: 16; D gene: TRBD2; V gene: TRBV30; CDR3 protein: CAWSVLGLAATDTQYF
CDR3 length: 16; D gene: TRBD2; V gene: TRBV19; CDR3 protein: CASRGLAAIRKNEQFF
CDR3 length: 15; D gene: .; V gene: TRBV7-2; CDR3 protein: CASSLVFGSYNEQFF
CDR3 length: 14; D gene: .; V gene: TRBV5-4; CDR3 protein: CASSLAREDYGYTF
CDR3 length: 13; D gene: TRBD2; V gene: TRBV29-1; CDR3 protein: CSVVIAGMIEQYF
CDR3 length: 14; D gene: .; V gene: TRBV9; CDR3 protein: CASTPGAAGNTIYF
CDR3 length: 16; D gene: .; V gene: TRBV27; CDR3 protein: CASSPLIQGFNQPQHF
CDR3 length: 15; D gene: .; V gene: TRBV27; CDR3 protein: CASSLYRHTKETQYF
CDR3 length: 15; D gene: .; V gene: TRBV11-2; CDR3 protein: CASSLPTLNTGELFF
CDR3 length: 16; D gene: TRBD1; V gene: TRBV6-1; CDR3 protein: CASSDHPGQGGTEAFF
CDR3 length: 13; D gene: .; V gene: TRBV28; CDR3 protein: CASRMTGSYEQYF
CDR3 length: 15; D gene: TRBD2; V gene: TRBV7-8; CDR3 protein: CASSPRLAGGDTQYF
CDR3 length: 14; D gene: .; V gene: TRBV30; CDR3 protein: CAWSVGGSSYEQYF
CDR3 length: 15; D gene: .; V gene: TRBV27; CDR3 protein: CASSLSGGVGYEQYF
CDR3 length: 14; D gene: .; V gene: TRBV6-1; CDR3 protein: CATQQVYSNQPQHF
CDR3 length: 11; D gene: TRBD1; V gene: TRBV20-1; CDR3 protein: CSAGDRDGYTF
CDR3 length: 14; D gene: TRBD1; V gene: TRBV7-9; CDR3 protein: CASSRPDRGTEAFF
CDR3 length: 14; D gene: .; V gene: TRBV2; CDR3 protein: CASSGQGRVNEQFF
CDR3 length: 13; D gene: .; V gene: TRBV28; CDR3 protein: CASSSRRLQPQHF
CDR3 length: 21; D gene: TRBD2; V gene: TRBV30; CDR3 protein: CAWSVLFRLAGGAPGANVLTF
CDR3 length: 15; D gene: TRBD2; V gene: TRBV18; CDR3 protein: CASTNREGRAGELFF
CDR3 length: 14; D gene: .; V gene: TRBV10-3; CDR3 protein: CAISVDSSNQPQHF
CDR3 length: 14; D gene: TRBD1; V gene: TRBV9; CDR3 protein: CASSPGQVPYEQYF
CDR3 length: 15; D gene: TRBD1; V gene: TRBV18; CDR3 protein: CASSPGTGSSYEQYF
CDR3 length: 15; D gene: .; V gene: TRBV11-1; CDR3 protein: CASSLETGLFYEQYF